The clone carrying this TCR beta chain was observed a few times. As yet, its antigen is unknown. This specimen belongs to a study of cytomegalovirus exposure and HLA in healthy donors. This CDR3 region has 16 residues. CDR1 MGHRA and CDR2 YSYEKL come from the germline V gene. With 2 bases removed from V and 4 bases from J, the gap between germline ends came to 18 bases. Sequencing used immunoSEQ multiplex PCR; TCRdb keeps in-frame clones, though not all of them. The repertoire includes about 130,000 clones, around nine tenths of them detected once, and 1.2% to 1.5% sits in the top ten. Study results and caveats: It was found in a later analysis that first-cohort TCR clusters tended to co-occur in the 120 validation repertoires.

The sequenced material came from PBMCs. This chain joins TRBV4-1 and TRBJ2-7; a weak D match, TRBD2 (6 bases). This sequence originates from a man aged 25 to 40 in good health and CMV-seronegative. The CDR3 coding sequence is TGCGCCAGCAGCCAATCGACCGGGACGGGGACTTACGAGCAGTACTTC. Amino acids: CASSQSTGTGTYEQYF.